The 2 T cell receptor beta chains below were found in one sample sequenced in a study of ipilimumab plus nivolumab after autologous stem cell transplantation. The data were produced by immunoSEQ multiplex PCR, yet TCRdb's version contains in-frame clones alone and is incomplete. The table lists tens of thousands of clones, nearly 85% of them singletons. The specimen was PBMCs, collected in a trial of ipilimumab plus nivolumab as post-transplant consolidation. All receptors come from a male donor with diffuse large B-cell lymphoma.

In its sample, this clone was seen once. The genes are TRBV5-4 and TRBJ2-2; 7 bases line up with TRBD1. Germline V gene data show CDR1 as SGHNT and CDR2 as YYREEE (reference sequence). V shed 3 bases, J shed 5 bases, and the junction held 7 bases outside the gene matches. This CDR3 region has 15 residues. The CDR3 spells CASSSTGQQTGELFF. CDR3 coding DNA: TGTGCCAGCAGCTCGACAGGGCAACAAACCGGGGAGCTGTTTTTT.

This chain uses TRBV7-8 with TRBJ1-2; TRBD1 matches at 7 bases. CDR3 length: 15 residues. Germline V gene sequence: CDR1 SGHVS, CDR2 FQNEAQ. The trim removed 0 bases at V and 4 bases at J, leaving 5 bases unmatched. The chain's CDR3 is CASSLAASGGYGYTF. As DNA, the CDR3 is TGTGCCAGCAGCTTAGCAGCCTCAGGGGGCTATGGCTACACCTTC.